What follows are 13 T cell receptor beta chains derived from one specimen sequenced in a study of blood T cell repertoires in COVID-19 (dated by TCRdb to 2018 to 2021). Library generation was performed with the immunoSEQ multiplex PCR assay. TCRdb provides this immuneACCESS table in a form limited to in-frame rearrangements. Some clones are lacking; in checked studies, under half of them reflect an unresolved V gene, and why the rest are absent is not known. A total of about 220,000 clones appear in this sample, 80% to 85% of them only once. About 5.1% of the sample comes from the top ten. Sequencing input: peripheral blood. The source is a woman in her fifties or sixties who had recovered from COVID-19.

V is TRBV5-1 and J is TRBJ2-5, with 11 bases that match TRBD2. The CDR3 has 19 residues. J gave up 5 bases and V 0 bases, and 15 bases lay outside the gene matches. Germline-derived CDR1 and CDR2 are SGHRS and YFSETQ. The CDR3, as DNA: TGCGCCAGCAGCTTGGGGCTAGCGGGGGGAGTCTCGTTTGCCGAGACCCAGTACTTC. Its protein product is CASSLGLAGGVSFAETQYF.

The rearrangement uses TRBV5-1 and TRBJ2-6; possibly TRBD1 for D (5 bases). CDR1 and CDR2 (germline): SGHRS, YFSETQ. V gave up 0 bases and J gave up 2 bases, with 6 bases separating them. CDR3 size: 15 residues. The chain's CDR3 is CASSLVGAGANVLTF. In DNA form, the CDR3 reads TGCGCCAGCAGCTTGGTAGGGGCTGGGGCCAACGTCCTGACTTTC.

The rearrangement uses TRBV4-2 and TRBJ2-7, with D possibly matching TRBD2 (7 bases). Germline CDR1 is LGHNA and CDR2 is YNFKEQ. Between the trimmed V and J ends, which lost 0 bases and 0 bases, there was a span of 18 bases. The CDR3 contains 18 residues. The CDR3 sequence is CASSQDPGGGGVSYEQYF. The CDR3 DNA is TGTGCCAGCAGCCAAGACCCGGGTGGGGGGGGCGTCTCCTACGAGCAGTACTTC.

The chain uses TRBV9 and TRBJ1-1; 10 nucleotides line up with TRBD1. Trimming removed 4 bases from V and 3 bases from J; junction bases left unmatched: 6. This CDR3 region has 15 residues. CDR1 and CDR2 from the germline V gene are SGDLS and YYNGEE. The CDR3 protein is CASSPRTGGDTEAFF. For the CDR3, the DNA is TGTGCCAGCAGCCCCCGGACAGGGGGGGACACTGAAGCTTTCTTT.

The chain is built from TRBV9 and TRBJ2-2; 7 nucleotides match TRBD2. This CDR3 is built from 14 residues. Germline V CDR1 and CDR2: SGDLS, YYNGEE. J gave up 5 bases and V 1 base, and 2 bases lay outside the gene matches. CDR3 residues: CASSVSGATGELFF. The CDR3 coding sequence is TGTGCCAGCAGCGTAAGCGGGGCAACCGGGGAGCTGTTTTTT.

V gene TRBV30 combines with J gene TRBJ1-4, with D possibly being TRBD1 (6 bases). V lost 0 bases, J lost 8 bases, and 7 bases lay in between. The CDR3 runs to 12 residues. Looked up from germline, CDR1 is GTSNPN and CDR2 is SVGIG (reference sequence). DNA for the CDR3: TGTGCCTGGAGTGTACAGGGAGAAAAACTGTTTTTT. Its protein is CAWSVQGEKLFF.

The chain couples TRBV20-1 to TRBJ1-6; D unclear. Trimming removed 3 bases at V and 0 bases at J, with 9 bases between. The CDR3 loop spans 15 amino acids. Germline V gene lookup returns CDR1 DFQATT and CDR2 SNEGSKA (reference sequence). In DNA, the CDR3 is TGCAGTGCTAGTTATGGGAGCTCCTATAATTCACCCCTCCACTTT. Translating gives CSASYGSSYNSPLHF.

The chain uses TRBV9 and TRBJ1-1; TRBD1 is a possible D gene (5 bases). Per germline, CDR1 SGDLS and CDR2 YYNGEE. The CDR3 is 14 amino acids. V was cut by 4 bases and J by 1 base, with 11 bases left in between. CDR3 protein: CASSMQGWNTEAFF. The CDR3 DNA reads TGTGCCAGCAGCATGCAGGGCTGGAACACTGAAGCTTTCTTT.

The chain carries TRBV3-1 (or the pseudogene TRBV3-2) and TRBJ2-7, with 9 bases lining up with TRBD2. V lost 2 bases to trimming and J lost 6 bases; unmatched junction nucleotides: 2. From germline, CDR1 is LGHDT and CDR2 YNNKEL (reference sequence). The CDR3 runs to 13 residues. The CDR3 nucleotides read TGTGCCAGCAGCCAAAAGGGACTAGCCGAGCAGTACTTC. As protein: CASSQKGLAEQYF.

This chain joins TRBV9 and TRBJ2-1; D unresolved. This CDR3 has 14 residues. Trimming took off 0 bases at V and 5 bases at J, with 9 bases between the two ends. CDR1 is SGDLS and CDR2 is YYNGEE in the germline V gene. CDR3 sequence reads: CASSVALSHNEQFF. CDR3 nucleotide sequence: TGTGCCAGCAGCGTAGCTTTGAGTCACAATGAGCAGTTCTTC.

The rearrangement uses TRBV2 and TRBJ2-5; D possibly corresponds to TRBD1 (6 bases). The CDR3 length is 12 residues. Looked up from germline, CDR1 is SNHLY and CDR2 is FYNNEI. V shed 9 bases and J shed 3 bases, with 11 bases lying between them. CDR3 coding DNA: TGTGCCAGTACAAAGGGGGAAGAGACCCAGTACTTC. Protein: CASTKGEETQYF. Combining the CDR3 with reference TRBV2 and TRBJ2-5 gives the whole variable domain EPEVTQTPSHQVTQMGQEVILRCVPISNHLYFYWYRQILGQKVEFLVSFYNNEISEKSEIFDDQFSVERPDGSNFTLKIRSTKLEDSAMYFCASTKGEETQYFGPGTRLLVL.

The V gene is TRBV5-6, the J gene TRBJ1-3, with no clear D. This CDR3 region has 14 residues. The V end was cut by 3 bases, the J end by 4 bases, with 11 bases between. Germline values: CDR1 SGHDT, CDR2 YYEEEE. The CDR3: CASSSLRHGNTIYF. The CDR3 DNA follows: TGTGCCAGCAGCTCCTTGCGGCACGGAAACACCATATATTTT.

As to this clone: One end of the junction is discordant with germline, which a read error may explain. The chain is built from TRBV6-1 and TRBJ1-5; D unresolved. Germline assignment: CDR1 MNHNS and CDR2 SASEGT. This CDR3 has 14 amino acids. Written as DNA, the CDR3 is TGTGTCAGCAGCGGACTGAGTAGCAATCAGCCCCAGCATTTT. It is translated as CVSSGLSSNQPQHF.